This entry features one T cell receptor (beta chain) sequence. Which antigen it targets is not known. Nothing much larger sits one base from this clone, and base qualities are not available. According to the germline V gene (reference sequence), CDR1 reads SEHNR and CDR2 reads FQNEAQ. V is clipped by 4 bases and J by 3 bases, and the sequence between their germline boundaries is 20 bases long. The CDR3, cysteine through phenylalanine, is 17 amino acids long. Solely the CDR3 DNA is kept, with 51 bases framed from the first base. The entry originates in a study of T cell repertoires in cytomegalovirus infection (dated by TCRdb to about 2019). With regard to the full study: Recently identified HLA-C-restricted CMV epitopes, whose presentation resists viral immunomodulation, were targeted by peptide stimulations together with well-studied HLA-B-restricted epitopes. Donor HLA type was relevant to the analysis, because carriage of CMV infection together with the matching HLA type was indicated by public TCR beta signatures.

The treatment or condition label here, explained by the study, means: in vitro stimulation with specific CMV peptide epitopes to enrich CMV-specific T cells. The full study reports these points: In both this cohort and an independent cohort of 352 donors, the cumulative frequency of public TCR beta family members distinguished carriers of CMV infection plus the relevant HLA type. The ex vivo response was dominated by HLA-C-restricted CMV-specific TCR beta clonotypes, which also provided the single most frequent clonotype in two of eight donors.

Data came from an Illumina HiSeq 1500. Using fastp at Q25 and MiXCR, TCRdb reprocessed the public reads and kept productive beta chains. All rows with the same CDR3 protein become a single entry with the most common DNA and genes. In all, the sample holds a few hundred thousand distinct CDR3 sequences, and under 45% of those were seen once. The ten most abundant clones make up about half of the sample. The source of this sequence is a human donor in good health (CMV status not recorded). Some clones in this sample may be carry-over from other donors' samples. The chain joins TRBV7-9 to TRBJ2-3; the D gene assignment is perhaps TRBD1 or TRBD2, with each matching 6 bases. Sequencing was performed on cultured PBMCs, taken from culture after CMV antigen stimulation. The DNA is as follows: TGTGCCAGCAGCTGGGGGCTAGCGTGGAGCGGGACAGATACGCAGTATTTT. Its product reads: CASSWGLAWSGTDTQYF.